This TCR beta chain was observed in a study of blood T cell repertoires in COVID-19. Across the study: Nucleic acid was either cDNA or gDNA, and it came from T cells, B-cell-depleted T cells, or PBMCs.

As for this clone: This sample includes further DNA sequences coding for the same CDR3.

Those who participated ranged in age from roughly 18 to 89 years and resided in roughly 26 US areas. As originally analysed: It was from reference gene primer amplification that nucleated cell counts were estimated. Assay used: immunoSEQ multiplex PCR; TCRdb lists only in-frame clones, some missing. V and J calls and clone size are as listed in that table; D and trimming were resolved from the DNA. The sample holds approximately 210,000 clones, 81% seen once. The source of this sequence is a woman in her 50s with acute COVID-19. The specimen sequenced was PBMCs or T cells enriched from blood (not recorded which).

CDR3 sequence (DNA): TGTGCCAGCAGCCGGGACAGGGGTGAGACCCAGTACTTC. This codes for CASSRDRGETQYF. The rearrangement links TRBV6-4 to TRBJ2-5; TRBD1 agrees at 10 bases. Germline values: CDR1 MRHNA, CDR2 SNTAGT. CDR3 size: 13 residues. Trimming took 6 bases from V and 5 from J; bases not matched to a gene: 3.